The following is a T cell receptor beta chain sequence with its context. Its specificity is not known. TCRdb recomputed calls from the reads with MiXCR, one row per CDR3 protein. The table has some 700,000 distinct CDR3 sequences, 35% seen once. This specimen comes from a study of T cell repertoires in cytomegalovirus infection. Study-level background: From public TCR beta signatures came an indication of both CMV infection and matching HLA type. Notes on the study in general: The study found HLA-C-restricted CMV-specific TCR beta clonotypes dominating the ex vivo response.

In germline, CDR1 is LNHDA, CDR2 SQIVND (reference sequence). This CDR3 is built from 14 residues. V lost 4 bases, J lost 3 bases, and 5 bases stayed unmatched. V gene TRBV19 combines with J gene TRBJ2-7; 8 positions match TRBD2. The receptor was derived from a human donor in good health (CMV status not recorded). Some clones in this sample may be carry-over from other donors' samples. Input material: PBMCs. In DNA form, the CDR3 reads TGTGCCAGTAGTACGGGAGGGCCAGGCTACGAGCAGTACTTC. This codes for CASSTGGPGYEQYF.